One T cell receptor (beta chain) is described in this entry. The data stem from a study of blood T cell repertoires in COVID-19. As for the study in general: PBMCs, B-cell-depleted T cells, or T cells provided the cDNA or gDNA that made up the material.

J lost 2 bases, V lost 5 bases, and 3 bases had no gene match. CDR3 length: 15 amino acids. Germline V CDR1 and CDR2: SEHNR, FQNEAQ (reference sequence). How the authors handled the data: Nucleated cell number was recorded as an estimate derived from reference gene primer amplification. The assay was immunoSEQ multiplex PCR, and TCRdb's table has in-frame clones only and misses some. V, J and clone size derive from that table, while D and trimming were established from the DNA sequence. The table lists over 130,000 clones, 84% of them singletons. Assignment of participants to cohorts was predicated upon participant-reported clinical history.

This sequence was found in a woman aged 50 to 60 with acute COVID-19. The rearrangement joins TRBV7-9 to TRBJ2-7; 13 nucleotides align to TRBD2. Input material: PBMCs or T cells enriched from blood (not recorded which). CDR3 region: CASSPGLAGPYEQYF. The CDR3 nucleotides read TGTGCCAGCAGCCCGGGACTAGCGGGGCCCTACGAGCAGTACTTC.